The 26 T cell receptor beta chains in this list originate from one sample, sequenced in a study of identical twins. A single record per CDR3 protein comes from TCRdb applying MiXCR to the 5' RACE reads. The sample has 1.5 million to 2 million distinct CDR3 sequences, around a third seen once; the top ten hold approximately 0.29%. Sequencing was carried out using cord blood. These receptors were taken from a newborn girl in good health.

This clonotype has just a few counts. This sequence joins TRBV29-1 and TRBJ2-7; D might be TRBD2 (5 bases). Germline CDR1 is SQVTM and CDR2 is ANQGSEA. The CDR3 spans 13 residues. V was cut by 4 bases and J by 7 bases, with 17 bases left in between. This CDR3 reads CSVALAAYNEQYF. The CDR3 nucleotides are TGCAGCGTTGCCCTAGCAGCGTACAATGAGCAGTACTTC.

Ten or more counts support this clonotype. The genes are TRBV6-5 and TRBJ2-3; D is unresolved. The CDR3 extends over 16 amino acids. The germline V gene encodes CDR1 MNHEY and CDR2 SVGAGI. The V and J ends lost 2 bases and 4 bases respectively, with 16 bases between them. The chain's CDR3 is CASSYDLGLTADTQYF. The CDR3 DNA follows: TGTGCCAGCAGTTACGACCTGGGATTAACGGCAGATACGCAGTATTTT.

This chain connects TRBV6-5 to TRBJ2-7; 8 bases align to TRBD1. This CDR3 has 17 amino acids. Germline trimming cut 0 bases from V and 3 bases from J; bases unmatched to any gene: 10. CDR1 is MNHEY and CDR2 is SVGAGI in the germline V gene. CDR3 residues: CASSYSNPGTGVYEQYF. DNA for the CDR3: TGTGCCAGCAGTTACTCGAACCCCGGGACAGGAGTCTACGAGCAGTACTTC.

In nucleotides, the CDR3 is TGTGCCACCAGCAGAGTTTTCAACGTGGATGCTTTCTTT. Translated, it gives CATSRVFNVDAFF. J is TRBJ1-1 and V is TRBV15; D remains unclear. The germline gives CDR1 LNHNV, CDR2 YYDKDF (reference sequence). The germline V and J ends were trimmed by 1 base and 11 bases, with 14 bases remaining between them. The CDR3 runs 13 residues.

The V call is TRBV7-2, the J call TRBJ2-1, with D perhaps TRBD2 (6 bases). V was trimmed by 4 bases and J by 2 bases, leaving 15 bases between them. This CDR3 has 16 residues. Looked up from germline, CDR1 is SGHTA and CDR2 is FQGNSA. CDR3 amino acids: CASSSLTSPAYNEQFF. CDR3 DNA: TGTGCCAGCAGCTCCCTAACTAGCCCCGCCTACAATGAGCAGTTCTTC.

In this sample, this clonotype turned up many times. V is TRBV27 and J is TRBJ2-7, with D perhaps matching TRBD2 (5 bases). The CDR3 extends over 14 amino acids. Germline V CDR1 and CDR2: MNHEY, SMNVEV (reference sequence). V shed 0 bases and J shed 2 bases, with 8 bases lying between them. The CDR3 loop is CASSLSVGAYEQYF. In DNA, the CDR3 is TGTGCCAGCAGTTTATCTGTCGGGGCCTACGAGCAGTACTTC.

V gene TRBV11-2 combines with J gene TRBJ2-1; D remains unclear. The CDR3 is made up of 11 amino acids. V shed 8 bases and J shed 10 bases, with 12 bases lying between them. The germline V gene encodes CDR1 SGHAT and CDR2 FQNNGV. CDR3 nucleotide sequence: TGTGCCAGCGAAGATACCAGCGAGCAGTTCTTC. It yields the protein CASEDTSEQFF.

This clonotype turned up a few times. This chain connects TRBV3-1 to TRBJ2-5; unclear D gene. The CDR3 sequence is 13 residues long. Germline V lookup: CDR1 LGHDT, CDR2 YNNKEL (reference sequence). V shed 2 bases and J shed 11 bases, with 15 bases lying between them. The CDR3 DNA follows: TGTGCCAGCAGCCAACGTACGTACAATGAGCAGTACTTC. Translated, it gives CASSQRTYNEQYF.

This chain connects TRBV7-2 to TRBJ1-2, with D possibly TRBD1 on 5 matching bases. From germline, CDR1 is SGHTA and CDR2 FQGNSA. V dropped 9 bases and J dropped 0 bases, with 14 bases sitting between them. The CDR3 consists of 14 residues. CDR3 protein: CASPKGYPNYGYTF. In DNA form, the CDR3 reads TGTGCCAGTCCTAAGGGGTATCCTAACTATGGCTACACCTTC.

CDR3 amino acids: CASGHEQYF. CDR3 nucleotide sequence: TGTGCCAGCGGGCATGAGCAGTACTTC. This rearrangement joins TRBV6-6 to TRBJ2-5, with unresolved D. CDR1 is MNHNY and CDR2 is SVGAGI in the germline V gene (reference sequence). V shed 8 bases and J shed 11 bases, with 9 bases lying between them. The CDR3 extends over 9 amino acids.

The V and J genes are TRBV12-3 or TRBV12-4 and TRBJ2-3, with D possibly being TRBD1 or TRBD2 (5 bases each). The CDR3 runs 12 residues. V was clipped by 7 bases and J by 4 bases, with 9 bases between them. The CDR3 loop is CASNRDADTQYF. The CDR3 DNA reads as TGTGCCAGCAATAGGGACGCAGATACGCAGTATTTT.

This clonotype was recorded a few times. V gene TRBV20-1 combines with J gene TRBJ2-5, with D tentatively TRBD2 (5 bases). Per the germline V gene, CDR1 is DFQATT and CDR2 is SNEGSKA (reference sequence). This CDR3 has 13 amino acids. Trimming stripped 5 bases from V and 2 bases from J, with 12 bases between. This CDR3 is CSADPPGQETQYF. The CDR3 DNA reads TGCAGTGCTGATCCCCCGGGGCAAGAGACCCAGTACTTC.

The chain carries TRBV12-3 or TRBV12-4 and TRBJ2-1; TRBD2 agrees at 8 bases. CDR3 size: 15 residues. The junction had 9 bases not matched to a gene; V was cut back by 5 bases and J by 6 bases. The CDR3: CASSRAWTSPNEQFF. CDR3 bases: TGTGCCAGCAGTCGGGCCTGGACTAGCCCCAATGAGCAGTTCTTC.

This clonotype has just a few counts. The chain combines TRBV20-1 with TRBJ2-3; tentatively, D is TRBD2 (5 bases). CDR3 size: 16 residues. From germline, CDR1 is DFQATT and CDR2 SNEGSKA (reference sequence). The germline V and J ends were trimmed by 6 bases and 0 bases, with 19 bases remaining between them. The CDR3 DNA reads TGCAGTGCCAGATGGGGTTGGACTTCTAGCACAGATACGCAGTATTTT. It translates to CSARWGWTSSTDTQYF.

The J gene is TRBJ2-1, the V gene TRBV29-1, with 10 bases fitting TRBD2. The CDR3 spans 15 residues. Losses at the gene ends were 5 bases for V and 7 bases for J; bases not matched to a gene: 11. In germline, CDR1 is SQVTM, CDR2 ANQGSEA. In DNA, the CDR3 is TGCAGCGTTCAATCCAGGGGAGCGGGAGGGAATGAGCAGTTCTTC. Its translation is CSVQSRGAGGNEQFF.

The chain uses TRBV2 and TRBJ1-1; perhaps TRBD1 as D (6 bases). V gave up 2 bases and J gave up 2 bases, with 12 bases separating them. Germline V gene lookup returns CDR1 SNHLY and CDR2 FYNNEI. The length of the CDR3 is 15 residues. CDR3 in amino acids: CASSEWGGRNTEAFF. The CDR3 DNA sequence: TGTGCCAGCAGTGAATGGGGGGGGCGAAACACTGAAGCTTTCTTT.

CDR3 DNA sequence: TGCAGTGCTAGAGTACACCCGGGACTAGGGTACAATGAGCAGTACTTC. Residues: CSARVHPGLGYNEQYF. The V and J genes are TRBV20-1 and TRBJ2-7; 8 bases match TRBD2. CDR1 DFQATT and CDR2 SNEGSKA come from the germline V gene (reference sequence). The CDR3 totals 16 residues. V shed 1 base and J 7 bases; nucleotides not matched to a gene: 15.

The chain couples TRBV20-1 to TRBJ2-3; a possible D gene is TRBD2 (6 bases). The CDR3 is made up of 14 amino acids. V was clipped by 6 bases and J by 3 bases, with 16 bases between them. Germline V CDR1 and CDR2: DFQATT, SNEGSKA (reference sequence). The CDR3 protein is CSAPKGSGTDTQYF. CDR3 bases: TGCAGTGCCCCAAAGGGGAGCGGGACAGATACGCAGTATTTT.

Comment on this clonotype: Relative to the germline gene, one junction end is altered; a read error may explain this. The CDR3 DNA follows: TGTGCCGGCAGGAATTTGCTAGCGGGAGGGACAGATACGCAGTATTTT. It translates to CAGRNLLAGGTDTQYF. The rearrangement joins TRBV7-2 to TRBJ2-3, with 12 bases that match TRBD2. The germline gives CDR1 SGHTA, CDR2 FQGNSA. This CDR3 region has 16 residues.

This clonotype appeared a few times. This sequence joins TRBV18 and TRBJ2-1; 10 nucleotides match TRBD1. CDR1 is KGHSH and CDR2 is LQKENI in the germline V gene. This CDR3 has 15 amino acids. Trimming removed 4 bases from V and 7 bases from J; junction bases left unmatched: 7. The CDR3 is CASSLAGTGENEQFF. CDR3 nucleotide sequence: TGTGCCAGCTCACTCGCCGGGACAGGGGAGAATGAGCAGTTCTTC.

V and J are TRBV28 and TRBJ1-1; 9 bases match TRBD1. This CDR3 is 11 amino acids long. Germline trimming cut 8 bases from V and 6 bases from J; bases unmatched to any gene: 1. The germline gives CDR1 MDHEN, CDR2 SYDVKM. CDR3 protein: CASRDRAEAFF. In nucleotides, the CDR3 is TGTGCCAGCCGGGACAGGGCTGAAGCTTTCTTT.

Turning to this clonotype: This may stem from a read error, because a much larger clone lies one nucleotide away. This chain connects TRBV12-3 or TRBV12-4 to TRBJ2-5, with D perhaps matching TRBD1 or TRBD2 (6 bases each). The DNA matches TRBJ2-1 better at its end, which makes the J call doubtful. This CDR3 has 14 amino acids. CDR3 region: CASSFGGSQETQFF. DNA of the CDR3: TGTGCCAGCAGTTTCGGGGGCTCCCAAGAGACCCAGTTCTTC.

The V and J genes are TRBV20-1 and TRBJ1-2; D uncertain. Germline lookup yields CDR1 DFQATT and CDR2 SNEGSKA (reference sequence). CDR3 length: 11 amino acids. Trimming cost V 4 bases and J 4 bases, with 7 bases left between them. The DNA of the CDR3 is TGCAGTGCTATATCTGTCTATGGCTACACCTTC. As protein: CSAISVYGYTF.

The chain joins TRBV20-1 to TRBJ2-4; TRBD1 matches 12 bases. With the DNA end fitting TRBJ2-7 better, the J assignment may be wrong. The CDR3 is made up of 14 amino acids. Germline V CDR1 and CDR2: DFQATT, SNEGSKA (reference sequence). DNA of the CDR3: TGCAGTGCTATATCCGGGACAGGGGGCTGCGAGCAGTACTTC. It is translated as CSAISGTGGCEQYF.

This clonotype was observed a handful of times. The chain couples TRBV29-1 to TRBJ1-6, with TRBD1 matching 7 bases. CDR1 is SQVTM and CDR2 is ANQGSEA in the germline V gene. This CDR3 is built from 14 residues. V lost 6 bases, J lost 5 bases, and 7 bases stayed unmatched. The CDR3 sequence: CSVGDSYNNSPLHF. The CDR3 nucleotides read TGCAGCGTCGGGGACAGCTACAATAATTCACCCCTCCACTTT.

This clonotype was seen repeatedly, ten times or more. This chain uses TRBV28 with TRBJ2-5; 7 nucleotides align to TRBD2. CDR1 and CDR2 from the germline V gene are MDHEN and SYDVKM. The CDR3 length is 13 residues. Losses at the gene ends were 4 bases for V and 4 bases for J; bases not matched to a gene: 3. This CDR3 is CASSSGGLETQYF. DNA of the CDR3: TGTGCCAGCAGTTCGGGGGGATTAGAGACCCAGTACTTC.